The rows below give T cell receptor beta chains drawn from one sample of a study of blood T cell repertoires in COVID-19. Some clones are missing from TCRdb's copy, which holds only in-frame ones; the method was immunoSEQ multiplex PCR. The repertoire consists of over 150,000 clones, with about four fifths occurring once and the leading ten covering roughly 2%. Specimen: peripheral blood. Receptors were obtained from a woman aged 80 or over with acute or convalescent COVID-19. CDR3s include the opening cysteine and the closing phenylalanine or tryptophan. A D gene is named only where the DNA matches it firmly. The size of a clone is reported for some rows only, either as once, few or many, or as a class for expanded clones.

j_call v_call d_call clone_size cdr3_aa cdr3_nt
TRBJ1-1 TRBV19 - few CASRRGVSTEAFF TGTGCCAGTAGGCGGGGGGTTTCCACTGAAGCTTTCTTT
TRBJ2-3 TRBV19 TRBD2 once CASSLQAGLTDTQYF TGTGCCAGTAGTCTTCAAGCGGGACTCACAGATACGCAGTATTTT
TRBJ1-3 TRBV7-2 - once CASSRQPSGNTIYF TGTGCCAGCAGCAGACAGCCCTCTGGAAACACCATATATTTT
TRBJ1-4 TRBV28 - - CASSPTGRPNEKLFF TGTGCCAGCAGTCCTACAGGGCGGCCTAATGAAAAACTGTTTTTT
TRBJ1-1 TRBV5-1 - - CASSLMAGKNTEAFF TGCGCCAGCAGCTTGATGGCAGGGAAGAACACTGAAGCTTTCTTT
TRBJ2-5 TRBV10-3 - - CAISESNSQETQYF TGTGCCATCAGTGAGTCGAACTCACAAGAGACCCAGTACTTC
TRBJ1-6 TRBV19 TRBD1 - CASSKPGQGFNSPLHF TGTGCCAGTAGTAAGCCGGGACAGGGATTTAATTCACCCCTCCACTTT
TRBJ2-3 TRBV30 - - CALAGGLRRVDTQYF TGTGCCTTGGCCGGGGGACTCCGGAGGGTAGATACGCAGTATTTT
TRBJ1-1 TRBV12-3/TRBV12-4 - few CASSLYSYTEAFF TGTGCCAGCAGTTTATACAGTTACACTGAAGCTTTCTTT
TRBJ2-5 TRBV7-9 - - CASSLNSDRRETQYF TGTGCCAGCAGCCTAAACTCAGACAGGCGAGAGACCCAGTACTTC
TRBJ2-2 TRBV21-1 - - CASRIRGGWELFF TGTGCCAGCCGCATAAGGGGGGGCTGGGAGCTGTTTTTT
TRBJ1-6 TRBV3-1/TRBV3-2 - once CASSQGARPTLHF TGTGCCAGCAGCCAAGGAGCGAGACCGACCCTCCACTTT
TRBJ1-5 TRBV2 - - CASSSDRNSNQPQHF TGTGCCAGCAGTTCTGACAGGAATAGCAATCAGCCCCAGCATTTT
TRBJ1-2 TRBV2 TRBD1 - CASSFGTAYGYTF TGTGCCAGCAGTTTCGGGACAGCCTATGGCTACACCTTC
TRBJ2-2 TRBV11-3 - - CASSPGTRRGQGELFF TGTGCCAGCAGCCCAGGAACCCGTAGGGGTCAGGGGGAGCTGTTTTTT
TRBJ2-1 TRBV5-1 - - CASSFLGRENEQFF TGCGCCAGCAGCTTTCTCGGGAGAGAGAATGAGCAGTTCTTC
TRBJ2-1 TRBV7-3 - few CASSPSGLRRGLAYNEQFF TGTGCCAGCAGTCCATCCGGGCTCCGTCGGGGGTTGGCCTACAATGAGCAGTTCTTC
TRBJ2-7 TRBV7-9 - once CASSADGYEQYF TGTGCCAGCAGCGCAGACGGGTACGAGCAGTACTTC
TRBJ1-5 TRBV7-2 TRBD1 - CASSPNTGGRQPQHF TGTGCCAGCAGCCCGAATACAGGGGGAAGGCAGCCCCAGCATTTT
TRBJ2-7 TRBV19 - - CASSTQGSSYEQYF TGTGCCAGTAGTACCCAGGGGAGCTCCTACGAGCAGTACTTC
TRBJ2-3 TRBV27 - - CASSKGLRGDTQYF TGTGCCAGCAGCAAAGGCCTCAGGGGTGATACGCAGTATTTT
TRBJ2-3 TRBV18 - - CASSGGQTLTDTQYF TGTGCCAGCTCGGGGGGACAGACCCTTACAGATACGCAGTATTTT
TRBJ2-7 TRBV10-1 - - CASSESLRQGWYEQYF TGCGCCAGCAGTGAGTCGCTCCGGCAGGGGTGGTACGAGCAGTACTTC
TRBJ1-1 TRBV7-9 - few CASSFPRQTEAFF TGTGCCAGCAGCTTTCCCCGACAGACTGAAGCTTTCTTT
TRBJ2-3 TRBV5-8 - - CASSLSNGIGTDTQYF TGTGCCAGCAGTCTATCGAACGGGATAGGCACAGATACGCAGTATTTT
TRBJ2-3 TRBV5-1 TRBD2 - CATARERETDTQYF TGCGCCACCGCCCGGGAGCGGGAGACTGATACGCAGTATTTT
TRBJ1-5 TRBV5-1 - - CASSGGFDQPQHF TGCGCCAGCAGCGGAGGGTTCGATCAGCCCCAGCATTTT
TRBJ1-3 TRBV5-6 TRBD1 once CASSWMGQASGNTIYF TGTGCCAGCAGCTGGATGGGACAGGCCTCTGGAAACACCATATATTTT
TRBJ2-7 TRBV6-5 TRBD2 - CASTAGLAYEQYF TGTGCCAGCACCGCCGGACTAGCGTACGAGCAGTACTTC
TRBJ1-1 TRBV9 TRBD1 - CASSGTGGVTEAFF TGTGCCAGCAGCGGTACAGGGGGTGTCACTGAAGCTTTCTTT
TRBJ2-2 TRBV5-1 TRBD1 - CASSTQGAGELFF TGCGCCAGCAGTACCCAGGGGGCCGGGGAGCTGTTTTTT
TRBJ2-3 TRBV27 - - CASRRSVTRTQYF TGTGCCAGTAGACGGTCCGTAACGAGGACGCAGTATTTT
TRBJ2-3 TRBV5-1 TRBD1 - CASSSGQIFTDTQYF TGCGCCAGCAGCTCGGGACAGATTTTCACAGATACGCAGTATTTT
TRBJ2-2 TRBV6-5 - - CASSYRAPDRGGELFF TGTGCCAGCAGTTACAGGGCCCCGGACCGGGGCGGGGAGCTGTTTTTT
TRBJ1-4 TRBV6-5 - - CASSTREGEKLFF TGTGCCAGCAGTACCCGGGAAGGAGAAAAACTGTTTTTT
TRBJ2-7 TRBV7-2 - - CASSLASNGIVTPEQYF TGTGCCAGCAGCTTAGCCTCCAACGGGATAGTAACTCCGGAGCAGTACTTC
TRBJ1-2 TRBV2 - - CASSPGNGYTF TGTGCCAGCAGTCCGGGGAACGGCTACACCTTC
TRBJ1-3 TRBV5-8 - - CASSLTGGLGNTIYF TGTGCCAGCAGCTTGACGGGGGGCCTAGGAAACACCATATATTTT
TRBJ1-5 TRBV28 - - CASRGPNSNQPQHF TGTGCCAGCAGGGGGCCCAATAGCAATCAGCCCCAGCATTTT